This T cell receptor beta chain is from a study of vaccination effects on CD4 cells after COVID-19. Study details: The post-vaccine samples were taken, at the median, 72 days after the second dose.

The CDR3 extends over 15 amino acids. Antigen-specific CD4+ T cells expanded by the ViraFEST assay with viral peptide pools were then sequenced. CD4+ T cells were isolated after around ten days of culture. Participants were given two doses of BNT162b2 or mRNA-1273 vaccine. Study conclusions and caveats: Small numbers of convalescent patients limited the study. It also lacked early post-infection timepoints.

Sequencing used immunoSEQ multiplex PCR; TCRdb keeps in-frame clones, though not all of them. The sample carries approximately 12,000 clones, approximately 75% recorded once. Comments on this clone: What it recognizes is unknown.

This sample comprised CD4+ T cells from PBMCs cultured with SARS-CoV-2 spike peptides, obtained after COVID-19 vaccination. This receptor was identified in a human donor who received a COVID-19 vaccine. The gene calls are TRBV12-2 and TRBJ2-1; the D call in the table, TRBD2, was not verified against the DNA. TRBV12-2 is reported as a pseudogene. CDR3 bases: TGTGCAAGTCGCTTAGGTGAGCGGGGAGGGCATGAGCAGTTCTTC. Translation gives CASRLGERGGHEQFF.